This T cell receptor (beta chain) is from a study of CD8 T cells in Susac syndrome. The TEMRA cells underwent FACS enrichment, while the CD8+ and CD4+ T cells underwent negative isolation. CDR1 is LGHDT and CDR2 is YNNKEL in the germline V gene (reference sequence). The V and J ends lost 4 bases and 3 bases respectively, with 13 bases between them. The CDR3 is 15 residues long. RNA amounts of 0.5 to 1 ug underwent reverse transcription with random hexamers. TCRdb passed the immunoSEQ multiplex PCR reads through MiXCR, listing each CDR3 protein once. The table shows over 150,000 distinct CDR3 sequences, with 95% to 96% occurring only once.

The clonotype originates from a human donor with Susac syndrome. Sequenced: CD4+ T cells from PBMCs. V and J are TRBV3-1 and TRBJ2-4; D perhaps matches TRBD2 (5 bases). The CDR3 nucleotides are TGTGCCAGCAGCCGCAGCGAGGGTGGCAAAAACATTCAGTACTTC. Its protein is CASSRSEGGKNIQYF. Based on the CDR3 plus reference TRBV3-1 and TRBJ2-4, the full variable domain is DTAVSQTPKYLVTQMGNDKSIKCEQNLGHDTMYWYKQDSKKFLKIMFSYNNKELIINETVPNRFSPKSPDKAHLNLHINSLELGDSAVYFCASSRSEGGKNIQYFGAGTRLSVL.